This entry lists 32 T cell receptor beta chains sequenced from one sample in a study of cytomegalovirus exposure and HLA in healthy donors. PCR amplification relied on 60 Vbeta primers (plus 13 Jbeta primers). Method: immunoSEQ multiplex PCR; TCRdb's copy keeps in-frame clones and lacks some. The table lists around 150,000 clones, 78% of them singletons. The sequencing sample was made of PBMCs. These receptors originate from a male donor in good health and CMV-seronegative.

This chain uses TRBV6-5 with TRBJ2-2; 9 bases agree with TRBD2. Germline lookup yields CDR1 MNHEY and CDR2 SVGAGI. The CDR3 runs to 15 residues. Trimming removed 0 bases from V and 6 bases from J; junction bases left unmatched: 2. CDR3 sequence reads: CASSYSGGGAGELFF. Here the CDR3 DNA reads TGTGCCAGCAGTTACTCCGGCGGGGGGGCCGGGGAGCTGTTTTTT.

This clone was seen once. The chain is built from TRBV4-3 and TRBJ1-1; 7 bases line up with TRBD1. CDR3 length: 13 residues. CDR1 LGHNA and CDR2 YSLEER come from the germline V gene. Trimming removed 6 bases from V and 7 bases from J; junction bases left unmatched: 8. CDR3 bases: TGCGCCAGCAGACGTGACAGGGCCGGTGAAGCTTTCTTT. Protein: CASRRDRAGEAFF.

Points on this clone: The sample has other DNA sequences that encode this CDR3 too. V is TRBV5-1 and J is TRBJ2-1; D call uncertain. Trimming took 0 bases from V and 7 from J, leaving 2 bases between them. Germline assignment: CDR1 SGHRS and CDR2 YFSETQ. The CDR3 has 11 residues. The CDR3 DNA reads as TGCGCCAGCAGCTTGGCTAATGAGCAGTTCTTC. Its protein is CASSLANEQFF.

CDR3 sequence reads: CASSMGTLLAYGYTF. CDR3 sequence (DNA): TGTGCCAGCAGCATGGGGACACTACTTGCTTATGGCTACACCTTC. The chain employs TRBV7-2 and TRBJ1-2, with D possibly TRBD1 on 6 matching bases. CDR1 and CDR2 (germline): SGHTA, FQGNSA. Between the trimmed V and J ends, which lost 5 bases and 5 bases, there was a span of 18 bases. The CDR3 spans 15 residues.

J is TRBJ1-2 and V is TRBV6-5; D unclear. The germline V and J ends were trimmed by 0 bases and 8 bases, with 13 bases remaining between them. Germline V gives CDR1 MNHEY, CDR2 SVGAGI. The CDR3 covers 14 residues. This CDR3 reads CASSYSRESGGYTF. The CDR3 DNA follows: TGTGCCAGCAGTTACTCGCGAGAATCGGGAGGCTACACCTTC.

The chain has TRBV21-1 and TRBJ1-2; the tabulated D call, TRBD1, remains unverified against the DNA. TRBV21-1 is described as a pseudogene. This CDR3 contains 13 residues. The CDR3, as DNA: TGTGCCAGCAACTTTGCGGACAAGCACGGCTACACCTTC. This encodes CASNFADKHGYTF.

J is TRBJ1-2 and V is TRBV7-9; the D gene is possibly TRBD1 (5 bases). CDR3 size: 11 residues. Germline V lookup: CDR1 SEHNR, CDR2 FQNEAQ (reference sequence). The germline V and J ends were trimmed by 8 bases and 4 bases, with 8 bases remaining between them. CDR3 amino acids: CASADSYGYTF. In DNA form, the CDR3 reads TGTGCCAGCGCTGACAGCTATGGCTACACCTTC.

A few counts support this clone. In nucleotides, the CDR3 is TGTGCCAGCAGCTTTTCGACTAACACTGAAGCTTTCTTT. Protein sequence: CASSFSTNTEAFF. The chain links TRBV5-6 to TRBJ1-1; D ambiguous. This CDR3 region has 13 residues. The germline gives CDR1 SGHDT, CDR2 YYEEEE. The ends were cut back, 2 bases at V and 2 bases at J, with 7 bases in the middle. Drawing the rest from reference TRBV5-6 and TRBJ1-1, the complete variable domain is DAGVTQSPTHLIKTRGQQVTLRCSPKSGHDTVSWYQQALGQGPQFIFQYYEEEERQRGNFPDRFSGHQFPNYSSELNVNALLLGDSALYLCASSFSTNTEAFFGQGTRLTVV.

J is TRBJ1-2 and V is TRBV19; D might be TRBD1 (5 bases). The ends were cut back, 7 bases at V and 4 bases at J, with 16 bases in the middle. Looked up from germline, CDR1 is LNHDA and CDR2 is SQIVND (reference sequence). The CDR3 runs 14 residues. The CDR3 bases are TGTGCCAGTACCGACGGGGGGTGGGGCTATGGCTACACCTTC. It codes for CASTDGGWGYGYTF.

By sample share, this clone is medium-sized. The rearrangement uses TRBV6-4 and TRBJ2-6, with D tentatively TRBD1 (5 bases). Looked up from germline, CDR1 is MRHNA and CDR2 is SNTAGT. V was trimmed by 2 bases and J by 0 bases, leaving 5 bases between them. This CDR3 is built from 15 residues. CDR3 protein: CASSDRGSGANVLTF. CDR3 in DNA: TGTGCCAGCAGTGACAGGGGCTCTGGGGCCAACGTCCTGACTTTC.

This chain connects TRBV5-8 to TRBJ2-7, with 9 bases fitting TRBD1. The CDR3 has 14 amino acids. V trimming: 9 bases; J trimming: 7 bases; junction bases outside the gene matches: 14. The germline gives CDR1 SGHTS, CDR2 YDEGEE. DNA for the CDR3: TGTGCCACCCGACCCCGGGACAGGGAAGGTGAGCAGTACTTC. It translates to CATRPRDREGEQYF. Variable domain in full (rest from reference TRBV5-8 and TRBJ2-7): EAGVTQSPTHLIKTRGQQATLRCSPISGHTSVYWYQQALGLGLQFLLWYDEGEERNRGNFPPRFSGRQFPNYSSELNVNALELEDSALYLCATRPRDREGEQYFGPGTRLTVT.

With regard to this clone: Sequence at one end of the junction differs from germline and may be a read error. CDR3 loop: CASGQDVAGLGGDTQYF. Written as DNA, the CDR3 is TGTGCCAGCGGCCAAGATGTGGCGGGACTAGGGGGAGATACGCAGTATTTT. V and J are TRBV4-2 and TRBJ2-3; TRBD2 agrees at 8 bases. The CDR3 has 17 amino acids. CDR1 LGHNA and CDR2 YNFKEQ come from the germline V gene.

The chain couples TRBV2 to TRBJ1-2, with D maybe TRBD1 (6 bases). The CDR3 has 13 amino acids. The V end lost 3 bases, the J end lost 4 bases, and 9 bases lay between the germline ends. Germline CDR1 reads SNHLY; CDR2 reads FYNNEI. CDR3 DNA sequence: TGTGCCAGCAGTGAGGGGGCCCTCTATGGCTACACCTTC. Its translation: CASSEGALYGYTF.

This clone was seen a few times. This chain connects TRBV2 to TRBJ1-5; D is possibly TRBD1 (6 bases). Germline V gene lookup returns CDR1 SNHLY and CDR2 FYNNEI. The V and J ends lost 8 bases and 5 bases respectively, with 13 bases between them. The CDR3 has 13 amino acids. CDR3 sequence: CASAPNRDQPQHF. DNA of the CDR3: TGTGCCAGCGCCCCGAACAGGGATCAGCCCCAGCATTTT.

This clone was observed a handful of times. The chain uses TRBV6-5 and TRBJ2-1; 7 positions match TRBD2. J lost 2 bases, V lost 4 bases, and 5 bases had no gene match. The CDR3 runs to 15 residues. From germline, CDR1 is MNHEY and CDR2 SVGAGI. CDR3 coding DNA: TGTGCCAGCAGTTCGAGCGGGAAAGCCTACAATGAGCAGTTCTTC. Protein: CASSSSGKAYNEQFF.

The rearrangement uses TRBV6-1 and TRBJ2-1; TRBD2 aligns across 8 bases. Germline V lookup: CDR1 MNHNS, CDR2 SASEGT. With 2 bases clipped from V and 8 bases from J, the junction kept 8 bases outside the gene matches. The CDR3 length is 15 residues. The CDR3 coding sequence is TGTGCCAGCAGTGAAATATTAGCGGGGTCGGATGAGCAGTTCTTC. The encoded protein is CASSEILAGSDEQFF.

This chain joins TRBV11-2 and TRBJ2-5; no reliable D call. V dropped 0 bases and J dropped 5 bases, with 13 bases sitting between them. Germline CDR1 reads SGHAT; CDR2 reads FQNNGV. This CDR3 contains 15 residues. The CDR3 region is CASSLEWAGTETQYF. DNA of the CDR3: TGTGCCAGCAGCTTAGAGTGGGCAGGTACCGAGACCCAGTACTTC.

Comment on this clone: A junction boundary mismatches the germline segment, possibly from a read error. This chain links TRBV7-7 with TRBJ2-5, with 8 bases fitting TRBD2. From germline, CDR1 is SSHAT and CDR2 FNYEAQ (reference sequence). This CDR3 region has 15 residues. CDR3 sequence reads: CASSFRGGPQETQYF. The CDR3 DNA reads as TGTGCTAGCAGCTTCCGCGGGGGGCCCCAAGAGACCCAGTACTTC.

The chain has TRBV28 and TRBJ2-7, with TRBD2 identical over 12 bases. This CDR3 is 19 amino acids long. V was clipped by 6 bases and J by 0 bases; unmatched bases: 15. Germline lookup yields CDR1 MDHEN and CDR2 SYDVKM. The CDR3, as DNA: TGTGCCAGCAGCTACCGCCAGACTAGCGGGAGCGCCTACTCCTACGAGCAGTACTTC. Its protein is CASSYRQTSGSAYSYEQYF.

This rearrangement joins TRBV2 to TRBJ1-5, with 8 bases aligning to TRBD1. The CDR3 consists of 15 residues. CDR1 and CDR2 (germline): SNHLY, FYNNEI. V was pared by 7 bases and J by 6 bases, with 11 bases of the junction left unmatched. CDR3 amino acids: CASISDRGTAQPQHF. In DNA, the CDR3 is TGTGCCAGCATTTCCGACAGGGGTACGGCTCAGCCCCAGCATTTT.

J is TRBJ2-3 and V is TRBV28; D is possibly TRBD1 (5 bases). Trimming removed 2 bases from V and 5 bases from J, with 14 bases in between. Looked up from germline, CDR1 is MDHEN and CDR2 is SYDVKM. This CDR3 region has 15 residues. The CDR3 DNA reads TGTGCCAGCAGTTTACAGGGTCCTAGGGTAGATACGCAGTATTTT. Translated, it gives CASSLQGPRVDTQYF.

The V and J genes are TRBV6-1 and TRBJ1-2, with a possible D match to TRBD1 (5 bases). The germline CDR1 and CDR2 sequences are MNHNS and SASEGT. Trimming shortened V by 3 bases and J by 8 bases, and 10 bases separated the two germline ends. CDR3 length: 12 residues. CDR3 in DNA: TGTGCCAGCAGTGAGACAGCTAGGGGCTACACCTTC. As protein: CASSETARGYTF.

The chain recombines TRBV19 with TRBJ1-6; 11 nucleotides line up with TRBD1. This CDR3 has 14 amino acids. V gave up 5 bases and J gave up 10 bases; unmatched junction bases: 4. In germline, CDR1 is LNHDA, CDR2 SQIVND (reference sequence). The CDR3 region has the DNA TGTGCCAGTAGTTGGACAGGGGGCGAATCACCCCTCCACTTT. It is translated as CASSWTGGESPLHF.

This chain joins TRBV18 and TRBJ2-1; 7 bases agree with TRBD2. Germline V gives CDR1 KGHSH, CDR2 LQKENI. V lost 0 bases and J lost 1; bases outside the gene matches: 0. CDR3 size: 15 residues. CDR3 amino acids: CASSPPGGSYNEQFF. CDR3 coding DNA: TGTGCCAGCTCACCACCGGGGGGGTCCTACAATGAGCAGTTCTTC.

The chain's CDR3 is CASSLNEQFF. The CDR3 DNA reads as TGTGCCAGCAGCCTCAATGAGCAGTTCTTC. The chain couples TRBV6-1 to TRBJ2-1; D unresolved. The CDR3 has 10 residues. V was pared by 6 bases and J by 6 bases, with 3 bases between. Germline V gives CDR1 MNHNS, CDR2 SASEGT.

The chain links TRBV7-2 to TRBJ2-7; D gene ambiguous. Trimming cost V 1 base and J 1 base, with 14 bases left between them. The CDR3 contains 16 residues. Germline lookup yields CDR1 SGHTA and CDR2 FQGNSA. CDR3 coding DNA: TGTGCCAGCAGCTTAGTGGTTTGGCAGGCTTCCTACGAGCAGTACTTC. Residues: CASSLVVWQASYEQYF.

The V gene is TRBV7-3, the J gene TRBJ2-2, with D maybe TRBD2 (6 bases). Germline V lookup: CDR1 SGHTA, CDR2 FQGTGA. The V and J ends lost 0 bases and 6 bases respectively, with 11 bases between them. The CDR3 sequence is 15 residues long. CDR3 protein: CASSLTSEGAGELFF. The CDR3 DNA is TGTGCCAGCAGCTTAACGTCGGAGGGTGCCGGGGAGCTGTTTTTT.

This chain links TRBV6-4 with TRBJ2-7, with D unresolved. CDR1 is MRHNA and CDR2 is SNTAGT in the germline V gene. Trimming took off 5 bases at V and 3 bases at J, with 11 bases between the two ends. The CDR3 is 13 amino acids. In DNA, the CDR3 is TGTGCCAGCAGTCTCCGCCCCTACTACGAGCAGTACTTC. Its translation is CASSLRPYYEQYF.

The chain joins TRBV13 to TRBJ2-7, with a weak D call TRBD1 (5 bases). Trimming removed 5 bases at V and 1 base at J, with 12 bases between. This CDR3 spans 14 amino acids. Germline lookup yields CDR1 PRHDT and CDR2 FYEKMQ (reference sequence). CDR3 DNA: TGTGCCAGCAGCCCTCAGGGTGAGTCCTACGAGCAGTACTTC. Amino acid sequence: CASSPQGESYEQYF.

The chain carries TRBV4-3 and TRBJ1-1; the match to TRBD1 covers 8 bases. Trimming cost V 4 bases and J 1 base; bases outside gene matches: 14. Germline V gene sequence: CDR1 LGHNA, CDR2 YSLEER. The CDR3 is made up of 18 amino acids. This CDR3 is CASSRDVPGGGGNTEAFF. Written as DNA, the CDR3 is TGCGCCAGCAGCCGAGACGTTCCAGGGGGCGGAGGGAACACTGAAGCTTTCTTT.

This clone came up a few times. The rearrangement uses TRBV13 and TRBJ1-3; 7 bases are a match to TRBD1. The CDR3 has 16 amino acids. The germline gives CDR1 PRHDT, CDR2 FYEKMQ (reference sequence). After removal of 6 bases from V and 0 bases from J, the junction contained 8 bases not matched to a gene. CDR3 in DNA: TGTGCCAGCAGTTCCTCGGGACAGAGCTCTGGAAACACCATATATTTT. Protein product: CASSSSGQSSGNTIYF.

The CDR3 reads CASLGGDTQYF. The DNA for the CDR3 is TGCGCCAGCCTGGGGGGGGATACGCAGTATTTT. The chain is built from TRBV5-1 and TRBJ2-3, with 7 nucleotides matching TRBD2. This CDR3 is 11 amino acids long. Unmatched junction bases numbered 2, after V lost 7 bases and J lost 6 bases. The germline V gene has CDR1 SGHRS and CDR2 YFSETQ. The whole variable domain, remainder taken from reference TRBV5-1 and TRBJ2-3, is KAGVTQTPRYLIKTRGQQVTLSCSPISGHRSVSWYQQTPGQGLQFLFEYFSETQRNKGNFPGRFSGRQFSNSRSEMNVSTLELGDSALYLCASLGGDTQYFGPGTRLTVL.